These 28 T cell receptor beta chains share one sample of origin, sequenced in a study of CD8+CD57+ T cells in acquired aplastic anemia. Investigators profiled TCR beta VDJ and CDR3 from genomic DNA template. TCRdb reprocessed the reads with MiXCR, giving one entry per CDR3 protein. The sample contains about 190,000 distinct CDR3 sequences, roughly 56% of which appear only once. Sequencing was performed on sorted CD4+, CD8+, or CD8+CD57+ T cells (not recorded which) from PBMCs. These receptors came from a human donor in good health, serving as a control.

V gene TRBV15 combines with J gene TRBJ1-5; 8 bases are a match to TRBD1. Germline CDR1 is LNHNV and CDR2 is YYDKDF (reference sequence). This CDR3 is 14 amino acids long. V gave up 6 bases and J gave up 4 bases; unmatched junction bases: 5. The CDR3 DNA sequence: TGTGCCACCAGTAGCAGGGGGCCGAATCAGCCCCAGCATTTT. The encoded protein is CATSSRGPNQPQHF. The full variable domain, rest sourced from reference TRBV15 and TRBJ1-5, is DAMVIQNPRYQVTQFGKPVTLSCSQTLNHNVMYWYQQKSSQAPKLLFHYYDKDFNNEADTPDNFQSRRPNTSFCFLDIRSPGLGDTAMYLCATSSRGPNQPQHFGDGTRLSIL.

This clonotype came up many times. The chain is built from TRBV20-1 and TRBJ2-7; no clear D. This CDR3 has 15 amino acids. CDR1 is DFQATT, CDR2 SNEGSKA, per germline (reference sequence). V was pared by 0 bases and J by 2 bases, with 14 bases between. In nucleotides, the CDR3 is TGCAGTGCTAGAGACCTAGGTCCAGCGACCTACGAGCAGTACTTC. Translating it yields CSARDLGPATYEQYF.

The chain has TRBV15 and TRBJ2-2, with D tentatively TRBD1 (5 bases). CDR1 and CDR2 from the germline V gene are LNHNV and YYDKDF (reference sequence). V was trimmed by 0 bases and J by 0 bases, leaving 11 bases between them. This CDR3 has 17 residues. The CDR3 reads CATSREATGPNTGELFF. CDR3 sequence (DNA): TGTGCCACCAGCAGAGAAGCTACAGGCCCGAACACCGGGGAGCTGTTTTTT.

The chain carries TRBV14 and TRBJ1-1; 10 nucleotides match TRBD1. Germline-derived CDR1 and CDR2 are SGHDN and FVKESK. CDR3 length equals 17 residues. V lost 0 bases and J lost 2; bases outside the gene matches: 6. CDR3 nucleotide sequence: TGTGCCAGCAGCCAAGAATATGACAGGGGGCTCAACACTGAAGCTTTCTTT. Its translation is CASSQEYDRGLNTEAFF. Looking up the rest from reference TRBV14 and TRBJ1-1 gives the full variable domain: EAGVTQFPSHSVIEKGQTVTLRCDPISGHDNLYWYRRVMGKEIKFLLHFVKESKQDESGMPNNRFLAERTGGTYSTLKVQPAELEDSGVYFCASSQEYDRGLNTEAFFGQGTRLTVV.

This clonotype was recorded at least ten times. The chain links TRBV5-1 to TRBJ2-7; the match to TRBD2 covers 8 bases. CDR3 length: 19 amino acids. Losses at the gene ends were 4 bases for V and 0 bases for J; bases not matched to a gene: 18. CDR1 and CDR2 (germline): SGHRS, YFSETQ. The CDR3 spells CASSLPRLARTFYSYEQYF. In nucleotides, the CDR3 is TGCGCCAGCAGCCTCCCGCGACTAGCGCGCACCTTTTACTCCTACGAGCAGTACTTC.

This clonotype was seen at least ten times. V gene TRBV7-8 combines with J gene TRBJ2-7, with D hard to call. V was clipped by 6 bases and J by 0 bases, with 15 bases between them. Germline loops: CDR1 SGHVS, CDR2 FQNEAQ. The CDR3 totals 15 residues. Written as DNA, the CDR3 is TGTGCCAGCAGTTTAAACCCCGGTTCCTCCTACGAGCAGTACTTC. Translating it yields CASSLNPGSSYEQYF.

This clonotype has ten or more counts. The rearrangement joins TRBV4-2 to TRBJ1-5; 9 bases line up with TRBD1. The germline V gene encodes CDR1 LGHNA and CDR2 YNFKEQ. This CDR3 is built from 19 residues. Germline trimming cut 0 bases from V and 5 bases from J; bases unmatched to any gene: 14. CDR3 sequence reads: CASSQDLHHTGGSYQPQHF. The CDR3 nucleotides read TGTGCCAGCAGCCAAGATCTTCACCACACAGGGGGCTCCTATCAGCCCCAGCATTTT.

The chain recombines TRBV30 with TRBJ2-4; the D gene is possibly TRBD1 (6 bases). CDR3 length equals 12 residues. The germline V gene has CDR1 GTSNPN and CDR2 SVGIG (reference sequence). V lost 4 bases and J lost 16, with 20 bases in between. CDR3 residues: CAWTSPGTPSYF. CDR3 DNA: TGTGCCTGGACCTCCCCTGGGACACCGAGTTACTTC.

At least ten counts were recorded for this clonotype. This chain uses TRBV30 with TRBJ2-7; unclear D gene. The germline V gene encodes CDR1 GTSNPN and CDR2 SVGIG (reference sequence). V was clipped by 3 bases and J by 2 bases, with 11 bases between them. CDR3 length: 13 residues. The CDR3: CAWRSDLTYEQYF. The CDR3 region has the DNA TGTGCCTGGAGGTCGGACCTAACCTACGAGCAGTACTTC.

V gene TRBV7-6 combines with J gene TRBJ1-1; the D gene is possibly TRBD1 (6 bases). CDR1 and CDR2 (germline): SGHVS, FNYEAQ. CDR3 size: 16 residues. V lost 0 bases and J 2 bases, leaving 13 bases between the germline ends. As DNA, the CDR3 is TGTGCCAGCAGCTTAGCGAAGGGGGGGCAAAACACTGAAGCTTTCTTT. Encoded protein: CASSLAKGGQNTEAFF.

The gene calls are TRBV20-1 and TRBJ2-5, with 8 bases identical to TRBD2. The CDR3 spans 16 residues. V was clipped by 0 bases and J by 6 bases; unmatched bases: 12. Germline CDR1 reads DFQATT; CDR2 reads SNEGSKA (reference sequence). The CDR3 protein is CSAREFTSGGGKTQYF. In nucleotides, the CDR3 is TGCAGTGCTAGAGAATTTACTAGCGGAGGGGGTAAGACCCAGTACTTC.

This clonotype was seen at least ten times. The chain has TRBV7-2 and TRBJ1-6, with D perhaps TRBD1 (6 bases). With 2 bases removed from V and 10 bases from J, the gap between germline ends came to 18 bases. CDR3 size: 16 residues. Germline V gene lookup returns CDR1 SGHTA and CDR2 FQGNSA. This chain's CDR3 is CASSLRQSEGGSPLHF. CDR3 in DNA: TGTGCCAGCAGCTTAAGGCAGTCAGAAGGGGGATCACCCCTCCACTTT. The entire variable domain, with the rest obtained from reference TRBV7-2 and TRBJ1-6, is as follows: GAGVSQSPSNKVTEKGKDVELRCDPISGHTALYWYRQSLGQGLEFLIYFQGNSAPDKSGLPSDRFSAERTGGSVSTLTIQRTQQEDSAVYLCASSLRQSEGGSPLHFGNGTRLTVT.

This clonotype occurred many times. This chain links TRBV3-1 with TRBJ1-3; D uncertain. This CDR3 contains 15 residues. Trimming pared 0 bases from V and 0 bases from J, leaving 6 bases between. Germline V gives CDR1 LGHDT, CDR2 YNNKEL (reference sequence). The CDR3 spells CASSQDTVSGNTIYF. The CDR3 DNA sequence: TGTGCCAGCAGCCAAGACACTGTCTCTGGAAACACCATATATTTT.

This clonotype was observed a few times. The chain is built from TRBV28 and TRBJ2-4; 9 nucleotides line up with TRBD1. The CDR3 consists of 14 residues. Germline-derived CDR1 and CDR2 are MDHEN and SYDVKM. After removal of 4 bases from V and 8 bases from J, the junction contained 6 bases not matched to a gene. The CDR3, as DNA: TGTGCCAGCAGTTCTGGGACAGGGAGGGACATTCAGTACTTC. This sequence encodes CASSSGTGRDIQYF.

V and J are TRBV5-1 and TRBJ1-6, with D possibly TRBD1 on 6 matching bases. The germline V gene encodes CDR1 SGHRS and CDR2 YFSETQ. The CDR3 has 16 amino acids. The V end was cut by 4 bases, the J end by 5 bases, with 16 bases between. The CDR3 DNA is TGCGCCAGCAGCCAAGGGGGTAGAGGGAATAATTCACCCCTCCACTTT. This translates into CASSQGGRGNNSPLHF.

V is TRBV4-2 and J is TRBJ1-2, with D possibly being TRBD1 (5 bases). Germline V lookup: CDR1 LGHNA, CDR2 YNFKEQ. Between the trimmed V and J ends, which lost 1 base and 4 bases, there was a span of 7 bases. This CDR3 comprises 13 residues. The CDR3 DNA follows: TGTGCCAGCAGCCAAGGGGGGTTCTATGGCTACACCTTC. Its translation: CASSQGGFYGYTF.

The chain recombines TRBV28 with TRBJ2-1; TRBD2 matches 7 bases. Germline V lookup: CDR1 MDHEN, CDR2 SYDVKM. Trimming at V came to 6 bases and at J to 15 bases, leaving 14 bases not matched to a gene. The CDR3 spans 13 residues. As DNA, the CDR3 is TGTGCCAGCAGCCCAAGAGGGACTATTAGTCCGTTCTTC. Its protein product is CASSPRGTISPFF.

This chain links TRBV7-6 with TRBJ2-5, with D perhaps matching TRBD1 (6 bases). Looked up from germline, CDR1 is SGHVS and CDR2 is FNYEAQ. CDR3 length: 15 residues. Trimming took 6 bases from V and 5 from J, leaving 19 bases between them. The CDR3 DNA sequence: TGTGCCAGCAGTCTAGCAACAGGGATGGGGGAGACCCAGTACTTC. Protein product: CASSLATGMGETQYF.

This clonotype was counted between two and nine times. This chain connects TRBV6-1 to TRBJ1-5; TRBD1 matches at 10 bases. Looked up from germline, CDR1 is MNHNS and CDR2 is SASEGT. The CDR3 contains 15 residues. Trimming removed 6 bases from V and 3 bases from J; junction bases left unmatched: 5. Here the CDR3 DNA reads TGTGCCAGCAGGGGAGGACAGGGGGACAATCAGCCCCAGCATTTT. This codes for CASRGGQGDNQPQHF.

The chain couples TRBV7-9 to TRBJ2-3; D unresolved. Germline values: CDR1 SEHNR, CDR2 FQNEAQ (reference sequence). This CDR3 has 16 amino acids. The V and J ends lost 7 bases and 2 bases respectively, with 19 bases between them. The CDR3 DNA reads TGTGCCAGCACCGACCTCGGTCGGGCCCCCACAGATACGCAGTATTTT. Translation: CASTDLGRAPTDTQYF.

This clonotype has a count of ten or more. The rearrangement links TRBV6-1 to TRBJ1-1; no clear D gene. CDR1 is MNHNS and CDR2 is SASEGT in the germline V gene. This CDR3 has 16 amino acids. V lost 0 bases and J lost 1, with 12 bases in between. The CDR3 is CASSEALGFPNTEAFF. Written as DNA, the CDR3 is TGTGCCAGCAGTGAAGCGCTTGGGTTCCCGAACACTGAAGCTTTCTTT.

This clonotype has a count of ten or more. The J gene is TRBJ1-2, the V gene TRBV4-2; a possible D gene is TRBD1 (6 bases). This CDR3 contains 15 residues. Germline CDR1 is LGHNA and CDR2 is YNFKEQ. The germline V and J ends were trimmed by 0 bases and 3 bases, with 11 bases remaining between them. CDR3 in DNA: TGTGCCAGCAGCCAAGATCCCCGGACAGACTATGGCTACACCTTC. Translation gives CASSQDPRTDYGYTF.

The J gene is TRBJ2-3, the V gene TRBV7-6; TRBD1 is a possible D gene (5 bases). This CDR3 contains 16 residues. Germline V gene lookup returns CDR1 SGHVS and CDR2 FNYEAQ. The germline V and J ends were trimmed by 5 bases and 4 bases, with 19 bases remaining between them. DNA for the CDR3: TGTGCCAGCAGCCCCCAGGCTGGCAAGGGGTCAGATACGCAGTATTTT. It translates to CASSPQAGKGSDTQYF.

This clonotype was seen a few times. The CDR3 DNA reads TGTGCCAGCAGCCAAGCCGCCGGGACGGGAAACTACAATGAGCAGTTCTTC. As protein: CASSQAAGTGNYNEQFF. This sequence joins TRBV3-1 and TRBJ2-1; D is perhaps TRBD1 or TRBD2 (5 bases each). Germline lookup yields CDR1 LGHDT and CDR2 YNNKEL (reference sequence). Trimming removed 1 base from V and 3 bases from J, with 16 bases in between. The CDR3 contains 17 residues.

There are many counts of this clonotype. V is TRBV12-3 or TRBV12-4 and J is TRBJ2-7, with D hard to call. This CDR3 region has 13 residues. V shed 2 bases and J shed 0 bases, with 5 bases lying between them. The CDR3 DNA reads as TGTGCCAGCAGTTTACGAGACTCCTACGAGCAGTACTTC. Translation: CASSLRDSYEQYF.

Ten or more counts support this clonotype. The J gene is TRBJ2-7, the V gene TRBV2, with D hard to call. Trimming left V 4 bases short and J 2 bases short, with 0 bases between. This CDR3 spans 10 amino acids. Germline CDR1 reads SNHLY; CDR2 reads FYNNEI. This chain's CDR3 is CASSAYEQYF. In nucleotides, the CDR3 is TGTGCCAGCAGTGCCTACGAGCAGTACTTC.

In its sample, this clonotype was seen many times. The V gene is TRBV7-3, the J gene TRBJ2-5; maybe TRBD2 (5 bases). Trimming removed 2 bases at V and 2 bases at J, with 12 bases between. The CDR3 spans 15 residues. CDR1 is SGHTA and CDR2 is FQGTGA in the germline V gene. The CDR3 DNA reads TGTGCCAGCAGCTTAGGAGGCGAAACTCAAGAGACCCAGTACTTC. Translated, it gives CASSLGGETQETQYF.

The J gene is TRBJ2-7, the V gene TRBV7-3; D unclear. This CDR3 is 13 amino acids long. V gave up 5 bases and J gave up 3 bases, with 11 bases separating them. CDR1 SGHTA and CDR2 FQGTGA come from the germline V gene. The DNA for the CDR3 is TGTGCCAGCAGCAACCGGGTCCACTACGAGCAGTACTTC. Its translation: CASSNRVHYEQYF.